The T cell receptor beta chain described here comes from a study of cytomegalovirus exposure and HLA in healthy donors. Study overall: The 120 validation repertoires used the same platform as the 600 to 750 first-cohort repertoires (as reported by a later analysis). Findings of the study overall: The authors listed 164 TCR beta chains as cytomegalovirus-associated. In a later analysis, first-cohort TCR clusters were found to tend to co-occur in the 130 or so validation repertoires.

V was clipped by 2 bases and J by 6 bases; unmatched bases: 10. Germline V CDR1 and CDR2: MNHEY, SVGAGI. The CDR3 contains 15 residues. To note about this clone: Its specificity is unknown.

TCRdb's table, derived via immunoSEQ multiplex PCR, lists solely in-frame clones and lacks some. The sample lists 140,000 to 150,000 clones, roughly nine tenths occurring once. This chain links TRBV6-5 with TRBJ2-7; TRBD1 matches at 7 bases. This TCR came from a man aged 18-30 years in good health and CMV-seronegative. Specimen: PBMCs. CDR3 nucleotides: TGTGCCAGCAGTTACGACGAGAGACAGGGCGCCGAGCAGTACTTC. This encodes CASSYDERQGAEQYF.